The rows below give T cell receptor beta chains drawn from one sample of a study of OX40 agonist ivuxolimab in advanced cancers. Only in-frame clones appear in the TCRdb table, and some are missing; sequencing was by immunoSEQ multiplex PCR. The sample holds 60,000 or so clones, 86% seen once. Source: CD4+ or CD8+ T cells sorted from blood, taken in a trial of the OX40 agonist ivuxolimab. Every receptor here comes from an adult with an advanced solid tumor such as melanoma, head and neck, liver or kidney cancer. The CDR3 runs from the conserved cysteine through the conserved F or W. A D gene is named only where the DNA matches it firmly. Rows may omit the clone size; those that give it use once, few, many or a size class.

v_call	d_call	j_call	clone_size	cdr3_aa	cdr3_nt
TRBV4-1	-	TRBJ1-4	-	CASSQVLVGQSLNEKLFF	TGCGCCAGCAGCCAAGTGTTAGTAGGCCAATCCCTTAATGAAAAACTGTTTTTT
TRBV9	TRBD1	TRBJ2-5	-	CASSVTSGTGRMETQYF	TGTGCCAGCAGCGTAACTTCCGGGACAGGGAGGATGGAGACCCAGTACTTC
TRBV7-2	-	TRBJ2-7	-	CASSLGVPYEQYF	TGTGCCAGCAGCTTAGGGGTCCCCTACGAGCAGTACTTC
TRBV7-6	TRBD2	TRBJ2-1	-	CASSLSSGSGNEQFF	TGTGCCAGCAGCTTGTCTAGCGGGAGCGGGAATGAGCAGTTCTTC
TRBV27	-	TRBJ2-7	-	CASAAGTSYEQYF	TGTGCCAGCGCGGCGGGTACCTCCTACGAGCAGTACTTC
TRBV21-1	-	TRBJ2-5	once	CASSNICPRQETQYF	TGTGCCAGCAGCAATATCTGCCCGAGACAAGAGACCCAGTACTTC
TRBV5-1	TRBD1	TRBJ2-3	-	CASSFRGLGTDTQYF	TGCGCCAGCAGCTTCAGGGGGCTTGGCACAGATACGCAGTATTTT
TRBV4-1	-	TRBJ2-3	-	CASSQVGFTDTQYF	TGCGCCAGCAGCCAAGTTGGCTTTACAGATACGCAGTATTTT
TRBV18	TRBD1	TRBJ1-2	-	CASSPDRGFGGYTF	TGTGCCAGCTCACCAGACAGGGGATTCGGAGGCTACACCTTC
TRBV4-1	TRBD1	TRBJ1-4	few	CASSPRGGATNEKLFF	TGCGCCAGCAGCCCCAGGGGGGGTGCAACTAATGAAAAACTGTTTTTT
TRBV19	-	TRBJ2-3	-	CASSNVGGPPDTQYF	TGTGCCAGTAGCAACGTGGGGGGCCCCCCAGATACGCAGTATTTT
TRBV19	-	TRBJ2-5	-	CASSTVGVQETQYF	TGTGCCAGTAGTACGGTGGGAGTACAAGAGACCCAGTACTTC
TRBV14	TRBD1	TRBJ2-7	-	CASSQAAGQGYEQYF	TGTGCCAGCAGCCAAGCGGCGGGACAGGGTTACGAGCAGTACTTC
TRBV7-8	-	TRBJ1-1	-	CASRGSGREAFF	TGTGCCAGCAGAGGGTCCGGCAGGGAAGCTTTCTTT
TRBV5-5	-	TRBJ2-7	-	CASSRTHNSYEQYF	TGTGCCAGCAGCCGGACACATAACTCCTACGAGCAGTACTTC
TRBV7-8	TRBD2	TRBJ2-1	-	CASSAKWTSGDKSSYNEQFF	TGTGCCAGCAGCGCTAAGTGGACTAGCGGGGATAAGAGCTCCTACAATGAGCAGTTCTTC
TRBV6-4	TRBD2	TRBJ2-3	-	CASSDPGLAPSTDTQYF	TGTGCCAGCAGTGACCCGGGACTAGCGCCCAGCACAGATACGCAGTATTTT
TRBV30	-	TRBJ1-2	once	CAWTFPADGYTF	TGTGCCTGGACTTTCCCGGCAGACGGCTACACCTTC
TRBV20-1	-	TRBJ2-1	few	CSARVGEQFF	TGCAGTGCTAGAGTTGGCGAGCAGTTCTTC
TRBV6-1	TRBD1	TRBJ2-2	-	CASTLTGTVGELFF	TGTGCCAGCACCCTGACAGGGACGGTCGGGGAGCTGTTTTTT
TRBV29-1	TRBD1	TRBJ1-2	few	CSVSPHLRQGEGYTF	TGCAGCGTCTCCCCCCATTTAAGACAGGGGGAGGGCTACACCTTC
TRBV5-5	-	TRBJ2-5	-	CASSLYSQETQYF	TGTGCCAGCAGCTTGTACAGCCAAGAGACCCAGTACTTC
TRBV6-5	-	TRBJ1-2	-	CASRTPGLEYGYTF	TGTGCCAGCAGAACCCCGGGGTTGGAGTATGGCTACACCTTC
TRBV6-4	-	TRBJ2-2	-	CASSDDGGDTGELFF	TGTGCCAGCAGTGACGACGGGGGAGACACCGGGGAGCTGTTTTTT
TRBV4-1	TRBD1	TRBJ1-2	-	CASSPGGGQGPANYGYTF	TGCGCCAGCAGCCCCGGCGGGGGACAGGGGCCTGCTAACTATGGCTACACCTTC
TRBV5-1	-	TRBJ2-1	once	CASSLEVGGEQFF	TGCGCCAGCAGCTTGGAGGTGGGGGGCGAGCAGTTCTTC
TRBV5-6	-	TRBJ1-1	few	CASSLVVGGTEAFF	TGTGCCAGCAGCTTGGTGGTGGGGGGAACTGAAGCTTTCTTT
TRBV6-1	-	TRBJ2-5	once	CASTLEVYQETQYF	TGTGCCAGCACCCTGGAAGTCTATCAAGAGACCCAGTACTTC
TRBV10-3	TRBD1	TRBJ2-5	-	CAISRTGDMGTQYF	TGTGCCATCAGTAGGACAGGGGATATGGGGACCCAGTACTTC
TRBV4-1	-	TRBJ1-5	-	CASSQDEAGIQPQHF	TGCGCCAGCAGCCAAGATGAGGCCGGGATTCAGCCCCAGCATTTT
TRBV5-4	TRBD1	TRBJ2-5	-	CASSLVAGGQETQYF	TGTGCCAGCAGCTTGGTGGCAGGGGGACAAGAGACCCAGTACTTC
TRBV27	TRBD1	TRBJ1-2	-	CASSFSYRGNYGYTF	TGTGCCAGCAGTTTCTCGTACAGGGGGAACTATGGCTACACCTTC
TRBV9	-	TRBJ2-7	-	CASSVGFGGSYEQYF	TGTGCCAGCAGCGTAGGATTTGGGGGTTCCTACGAGCAGTACTTC
TRBV15	TRBD2	TRBJ2-3	-	CATSRGLASSTDTQYF	TGTGCCACCAGCAGGGGACTAGCGTCAAGCACAGATACGCAGTATTTT
TRBV5-1	-	TRBJ2-3	-	CASSGVQSSDTQYF	TGCGCCAGCTCCGGGGTTCAGTCTTCAGATACGCAGTATTTT
TRBV2	-	TRBJ2-3	-	CASSPDRRTQYF	TGTGCCAGCAGTCCGGACAGACGCACGCAGTATTTT
TRBV7-9	-	TRBJ2-2	-	CASSPGYTGELFF	TGTGCCAGCAGCCCGGGGTACACCGGGGAGCTGTTTTTT
TRBV19	-	TRBJ1-6	-	CASSWGGLTNSPLHF	TGTGCCAGTAGTTGGGGGGGCCTCACCAATTCACCCCTCCACTTT
TRBV29-1	-	TRBJ2-1	-	CSVVEGQTTRNEQFF	TGCAGCGTGGTAGAGGGGCAGACCACCCGGAATGAGCAGTTCTTC
TRBV4-1	-	TRBJ1-2	-	CASSQETVLDYGYTF	TGCGCCAGCAGCCAAGAGACAGTTCTTGACTATGGCTACACCTTC
TRBV7-3	TRBD1	TRBJ2-3	-	CASSLDRDRVDTQYF	TGTGCCAGCAGCTTAGACAGGGACAGGGTGGATACGCAGTATTTT
TRBV5-1	-	TRBJ1-2	-	CASSLELTNYGYTF	TGCGCCAGCAGCTTGGAACTGACTAACTATGGCTACACCTTC
TRBV11-2	TRBD2	TRBJ2-1	-	CASRQKGGLAGKRSNEQFF	TGTGCCAGCAGGCAAAAGGGGGGCCTAGCGGGGAAGCGCTCGAATGAGCAGTTCTTC
TRBV5-4	TRBD2	TRBJ2-1	-	CASSPGLAINEQFF	TGTGCCAGCAGCCCAGGACTAGCGATTAATGAGCAGTTCTTC
TRBV4-1	TRBD1	TRBJ2-1	-	CASSQGTGGLWNEQFF	TGCGCCAGCAGCCAAGGGACAGGGGGCCTGTGGAATGAGCAGTTCTTC
TRBV15	-	TRBJ1-1	-	CATSREGVIAFF	TGTGCCACCAGCAGAGAGGGGGTCATAGCTTTCTTT
TRBV23-1	TRBD2	TRBJ2-7	-	CASSPPGGARSSYEQYF	TGCGCCAGCAGTCCCCCGGGGGGGGCCAGGAGCTCCTACGAGCAGTACTTC
TRBV7-2	-	TRBJ2-1	-	CASSLVVGTYNEQFF	TGTGCCAGCAGCTTAGTGGTGGGGACTTACAATGAGCAGTTCTTC